The 16 T cell receptor beta chains below come from one sample, sequenced in a study of blood T cell repertoires in COVID-19. Only in-frame clones appear in the TCRdb table, and some are missing; sequencing was by immunoSEQ multiplex PCR. Here the sample spans roughly 410,000 clones, about 87% being singletons. The sequenced material came from peripheral blood. Source of these receptors: a woman between 55 and 75 years old with COVID-19, enrolled during active disease.

The V call is TRBV5-4, the J call TRBJ1-1, with TRBD1 matching over 9 bases. Germline V gene lookup returns CDR1 SGHNT and CDR2 YYREEE (reference sequence). Losses at the gene ends were 4 bases for V and 7 bases for J; bases not matched to a gene: 5. This CDR3 comprises 13 residues. The CDR3 region has the DNA TGTGCCAGCAGCCGACAGGGACAGGGTGAAGCTTTCTTT. This encodes CASSRQGQGEAFF.

The chain links TRBV2 to TRBJ1-2; 8 bases line up with TRBD1. After removal of 9 bases from V and 6 bases from J, the junction contained 9 bases not matched to a gene. Germline V gene data show CDR1 as SNHLY and CDR2 as FYNNEI. This CDR3 has 13 residues. The CDR3 nucleotides read TGTGCCAGAGAGGACAGGGAGTTGGATGGCTACACCTTC. It translates to CAREDRELDGYTF.

This clone was detected once. The chain carries TRBV7-9 and TRBJ1-1, with 7 bases aligning to TRBD1. Looked up from germline, CDR1 is SEHNR and CDR2 is FQNEAQ (reference sequence). The junction had 6 bases not matched to a gene; V was cut back by 5 bases and J by 0 bases. The CDR3 consists of 15 residues. The DNA of the CDR3 is TGTGCCAGCAGCCAAAAGGGACAGTTGAACACTGAAGCTTTCTTT. Encoded protein: CASSQKGQLNTEAFF.

In this sample, this clone turned up once. CDR3 in amino acids: CAWSKTGASSYNSPLHF. CDR3 nucleotide sequence: TGTGCCTGGAGCAAGACAGGCGCCAGCTCCTATAATTCACCCCTCCACTTT. The chain joins TRBV30 to TRBJ1-6, with D perhaps TRBD1 (6 bases). This CDR3 has 17 residues. From germline, CDR1 is GTSNPN and CDR2 SVGIG (reference sequence). Trimming stripped 3 bases from V and 0 bases from J, with 15 bases between.

The chain combines TRBV19 with TRBJ1-5; weak D call: TRBD1 (5 bases). Between the trimmed V and J ends, which lost 7 bases and 7 bases, there was a span of 20 bases. Germline lookup yields CDR1 LNHDA and CDR2 SQIVND (reference sequence). The CDR3 consists of 15 residues. CDR3 in DNA: TGTGCCAGTACTCTCCGAAAGGGGTTTTACCAGCCCCAGCATTTT. Amino acids: CASTLRKGFYQPQHF.

This chain uses TRBV5-1 with TRBJ1-1, with TRBD1 as a possible D gene (5 bases). Germline V gene sequence: CDR1 SGHRS, CDR2 YFSETQ. There are 14 residues in the CDR3. V shed 0 bases and J shed 4 bases, with 10 bases lying between them. The CDR3 sequence is CASSLGDSFTEAFF. CDR3 in DNA: TGCGCCAGCAGCTTGGGCGACAGCTTCACTGAAGCTTTCTTT.

The rearrangement joins TRBV30 to TRBJ2-7, with 13 nucleotides matching TRBD2. There are 15 residues in the CDR3. V shed 5 bases and J 5 bases; nucleotides not matched to a gene: 9. Germline CDR1 is GTSNPN and CDR2 is SVGIG (reference sequence). The CDR3 protein is CAWGRLAGGPNEQYF. In nucleotides, the CDR3 is TGTGCCTGGGGGAGACTAGCGGGGGGTCCAAACGAGCAGTACTTC.

V gene TRBV5-1 combines with J gene TRBJ1-2; D is ambiguous. The ends were cut back, 5 bases at V and 2 bases at J, with 4 bases in the middle. CDR1 SGHRS and CDR2 YFSETQ come from the germline V gene. This CDR3 is built from 11 residues. The DNA of the CDR3 is TGCGCCAGCAGACAGAACTATGGCTACACCTTC. Translated: CASRQNYGYTF.

The chain joins TRBV5-8 to TRBJ1-2; TRBD1 agrees at 8 bases. V lost 4 bases to trimming and J lost 4 bases; unmatched junction nucleotides: 12. The CDR3 has 16 amino acids. Germline assignment: CDR1 SGHTS and CDR2 YDEGEE. CDR3 DNA: TGTGCCAGCAGCCTTGAAAGACAGGGGAAACTCTATGGCTACACCTTC. Protein: CASSLERQGKLYGYTF.

The chain is built from TRBV6-1 and TRBJ2-3, with 9 positions matching TRBD2. This CDR3 spans 16 amino acids. Per the germline V gene, CDR1 is MNHNS and CDR2 is SASEGT. Losses at the gene ends were 4 bases for V and 4 bases for J; bases not matched to a gene: 9. CDR3 loop: CASSGVLAGLPDTQYF. CDR3 DNA: TGTGCCAGCAGTGGGGTACTAGCGGGTCTCCCAGATACGCAGTATTTT.

The chain has TRBV2 and TRBJ2-7; possible D gene TRBD1, 6 bases. Germline-derived CDR1 and CDR2 are SNHLY and FYNNEI. This CDR3 is built from 14 residues. V gave up 7 bases and J gave up 1 base, with 14 bases separating them. CDR3 amino acids: CASTSRTASYEQYF. The CDR3 DNA reads TGTGCCAGCACCTCACGGACAGCGTCCTACGAGCAGTACTTC.

The chain has TRBV5-1 and TRBJ2-1; D perhaps matches TRBD2 (6 bases). Germline lookup yields CDR1 SGHRS and CDR2 YFSETQ. V was pared by 0 bases and J by 0 bases, with 13 bases between. CDR3 length equals 17 residues. CDR3 loop: CASSLGAALASYNEQFF. In DNA form, the CDR3 reads TGCGCCAGCAGCTTGGGGGCGGCACTAGCCTCCTACAATGAGCAGTTCTTC.

The V and J genes are TRBV5-1 and TRBJ2-1; 7 nucleotides line up with TRBD1. CDR1 SGHRS and CDR2 YFSETQ come from the germline V gene. CDR3 size: 16 residues. V was pared by 4 bases and J by 4 bases, with 11 bases of the junction left unmatched. The CDR3 DNA follows: TGCGCCAGCAGCACCGGGACAGCCGGAATTTACAATGAGCAGTTCTTC. This encodes CASSTGTAGIYNEQFF.

The chain has TRBV2 and TRBJ1-2; TRBD1 agrees at 10 bases. Germline loops: CDR1 SNHLY, CDR2 FYNNEI. This CDR3 is 14 amino acids long. V was clipped by 10 bases and J by 6 bases; unmatched bases: 11. The CDR3 loop reads CATPSRDRGHGYTF. Written as DNA, the CDR3 is TGTGCCACCCCGAGCCGGGACAGGGGCCATGGCTACACCTTC.

The CDR3 spells CASSYSGQTYEQYF. The CDR3 DNA reads as TGTGCCAGCAGTTACTCGGGACAGACCTACGAGCAGTACTTC. The chain has TRBV6-6 and TRBJ2-7, with 7 bases aligning to TRBD1. Germline-derived CDR1 and CDR2 are MNHNY and SVGAGI (reference sequence). The CDR3 loop spans 14 amino acids. The junction had 1 base not matched to a gene; V was cut back by 0 bases and J by 2 bases.

The rearrangement links TRBV5-1 to TRBJ2-7; 7 positions match TRBD2. The CDR3 is 14 residues long. Per germline, CDR1 SGHRS and CDR2 YFSETQ. Trimming at V came to 3 bases and at J to 2 bases, leaving 5 bases not matched to a gene. The CDR3 loop reads CASSSAGVTYEQYF. The CDR3 coding sequence is TGCGCCAGCAGCTCCGCGGGGGTAACCTACGAGCAGTACTTC.